This T cell receptor beta chain originates from a study of shared clonotypes between healthy human individuals. The table lists this clone with a few counts. The method was immunoSEQ multiplex PCR; TCRdb's version includes in-frame clones alone and lacks a portion of them. The table shows approximately 2.5 million clones, with around nine tenths occurring only once. The ends were cut back, 1 base at V and 5 bases at J, with 9 bases in the middle. CDR1 SGHNT and CDR2 YENEEA come from the germline V gene. CDR3 length: 13 residues. The source of this sequence is a man aged 18 to 29 in good health. The chain recombines TRBV11-3 with TRBJ2-7, with a tentative D call TRBD2 (5 bases). The sequenced sample consisted of naive CD4+ T cells sorted from blood. The sample's subset: CD45RA+ positively selected. The CDR3 here is CASSLGERNEQYF. The DNA for the CDR3 is TGTGCCAGCAGCTTAGGGGAGCGTAACGAGCAGTACTTC.